This T cell receptor (beta chain) was captured in a study of identical twins. Each CDR3 protein is one row after TCRdb ran MiXCR on the 5' RACE reads. The data hold some 250,000 distinct CDR3 sequences, with 9.5% to 15% observed a single time. At least ten counts were recorded for this clonotype. These same data were also listed under a study on yellow fever vaccine responses in identical twins.

The TCR originated in a woman aged 18 to 35 in good health. The sample taken for sequencing was memory (CD45RO+) T cells sorted from blood.

The CDR3 region is CSVLGQGQEKLFF. The CDR3 DNA sequence: TGCAGCGTCCTCGGACAGGGGCAAGAAAAACTGTTTTTT. The V call is TRBV29-1, the J call TRBJ1-4; 9 bases map to TRBD1. This CDR3 spans 13 amino acids. Per germline, CDR1 SQVTM and CDR2 ANQGSEA. V was clipped by 6 bases and J by 8 bases; unmatched bases: 7.